Sequencing of this T cell receptor (beta chain) was carried out in a study of blood T cell repertoires in COVID-19. Study background: T cells, B-cell-depleted T cells, or PBMCs supplied cDNA or gDNA.

This clone was observed a few times. Only in-frame clones appear in the TCRdb table, and some are missing; sequencing was by immunoSEQ multiplex PCR. In the table there are about 210,000 clones, over 80% of which are singletons. The sequencing sample was made of PBMCs or T cells enriched from blood (not recorded which). This clonotype was obtained from a man younger than 35 with acute COVID-19.

The CDR3 sequence: CASRDSSYEQYF. CDR3 in DNA: TGCGCCAGCAGAGACAGTTCCTACGAGCAGTACTTC. This chain connects TRBV5-1 to TRBJ2-7, with D possibly TRBD1 on 5 matching bases. Germline CDR1 is SGHRS and CDR2 is YFSETQ. Trimming stripped 5 bases from V and 1 base from J, with 7 bases between. The CDR3 is made up of 12 amino acids.